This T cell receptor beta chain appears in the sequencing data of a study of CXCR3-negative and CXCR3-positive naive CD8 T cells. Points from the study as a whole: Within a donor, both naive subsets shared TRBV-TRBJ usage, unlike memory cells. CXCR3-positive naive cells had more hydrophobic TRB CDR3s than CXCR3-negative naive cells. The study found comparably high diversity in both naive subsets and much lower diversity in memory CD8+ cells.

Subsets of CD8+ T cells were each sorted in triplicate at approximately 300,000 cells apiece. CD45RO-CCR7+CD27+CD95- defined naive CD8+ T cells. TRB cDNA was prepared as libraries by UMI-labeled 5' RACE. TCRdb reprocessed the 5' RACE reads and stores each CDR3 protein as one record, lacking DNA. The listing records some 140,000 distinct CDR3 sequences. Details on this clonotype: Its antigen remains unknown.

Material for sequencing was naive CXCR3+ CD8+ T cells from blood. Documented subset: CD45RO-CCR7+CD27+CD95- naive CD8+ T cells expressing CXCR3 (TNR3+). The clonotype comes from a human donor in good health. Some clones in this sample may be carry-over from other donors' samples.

The CDR3: CASSQDGNRLNEQFF. The chain is built from TRBV4-3 and TRBJ2-1; TCRdb reports TRBD1, a call that lacks DNA to check it against. The V gene's germline CDR1 is LGHNA and CDR2 YSLEER. The CDR3 covers 15 residues.